This passage covers 3 T cell receptor beta chains from one sample sequenced in a study of cytomegalovirus exposure and HLA in healthy donors. The primer mix had 60 Vbeta and 13 Jbeta primers. Produced via immunoSEQ multiplex PCR; TCRdb's table is partial and in-frame only. The repertoire holds approximately 180,000 clones, about 80% seen once, with 2% to 2.5% in the top ten. The sample consisted of PBMCs. These receptors came from a woman under 40 in good health and CMV-seronegative.

In its sample, this clone was seen a few times. The chain employs TRBV6-1 and TRBJ1-2; D remains ambiguous. Germline values: CDR1 MNHNS, CDR2 SASEGT. The CDR3 length is 14 residues. V was pared by 5 bases and J by 2 bases, with 12 bases between. The CDR3 DNA is TGTGCCAGCAGTCGGGAAGGACCCAACTATGGCTACACCTTC. The encoded protein is CASSREGPNYGYTF.

V usage is TRBV2 and J usage is TRBJ1-5, with D maybe TRBD1 (5 bases). V was pared by 3 bases and J by 0 bases, with 9 bases between. CDR3 length equals 15 residues. CDR1 is SNHLY and CDR2 is FYNNEI in the germline V gene. The CDR3: CASSDRENSNQPQHF. CDR3 bases: TGTGCCAGCAGTGACAGGGAAAATAGCAATCAGCCCCAGCATTTT.

The chain combines TRBV2 with TRBJ2-1; 9 bases agree with TRBD1. The ends lost 6 bases at V and 7 bases at J; junction bases unmatched: 10. Germline CDR1 and CDR2: SNHLY and FYNNEI. The CDR3 contains 15 residues. In DNA form, the CDR3 reads TGTGCCAGCAGCGTACAGGGGGCACGCGGGAATGAGCAGTTCTTC. Protein sequence: CASSVQGARGNEQFF. Looking up the rest from reference TRBV2 and TRBJ2-1 gives the full variable domain: EPEVTQTPSHQVTQMGQEVILRCVPISNHLYFYWYRQILGQKVEFLVSFYNNEISEKSEIFDDQFSVERPDGSNFTLKIRSTKLEDSAMYFCASSVQGARGNEQFFGPGTRLTVL.